A selection of T cell receptor beta chains follows, all from one sample in a study of cytomegalovirus exposure and HLA in healthy donors. Assay: immunoSEQ multiplex PCR; the TCRdb copy retains only in-frame clones and omits some. The profile shows around 130,000 clones, over 75% of them singletons. The sample taken for sequencing was PBMCs. Receptors were obtained from a man younger than 35 in good health and CMV-seropositive. Both conserved end residues are part of each CDR3. The D gene is left open where the match is weak.

J gene: TRBJ1-5; D gene: TRBD1; V gene: TRBV12-5; CDR3 protein: CASGPDGTGLYSNQPQHF
J gene: TRBJ1-2; D gene: TRBD1; V gene: TRBV18; CDR3 protein: CASSGQGASLSYTF
J gene: TRBJ2-5; D gene: NA; V gene: TRBV6-5; CDR3 protein: CASSSSSAGTQYF
J gene: TRBJ2-2; D gene: NA; V gene: TRBV19; CDR3 protein: CASSSTRLLAANTGELFF
J gene: TRBJ1-5; D gene: NA; V gene: TRBV2; CDR3 protein: CASSEWTGGNQPQHF
J gene: TRBJ1-2; D gene: NA; V gene: TRBV11-2; CDR3 protein: CASSLAGTQGYAF
J gene: TRBJ1-2; D gene: NA; V gene: TRBV7-9; CDR3 protein: CASSLVFQGFYGYTF
J gene: TRBJ1-6; D gene: NA; V gene: TRBV7-6; CDR3 protein: CASSARVSYNSPLHF
J gene: TRBJ2-7; D gene: TRBD1; V gene: TRBV11-2; CDR3 protein: CASSSAGTGESYEQYF
J gene: TRBJ1-3; D gene: NA; V gene: TRBV6-1; CDR3 protein: CASSEIGWLSGNTIYF
J gene: TRBJ2-7; D gene: NA; V gene: TRBV28; CDR3 protein: CASSPWAAAYEQYF
J gene: TRBJ1-2; D gene: TRBD1; V gene: TRBV5-6; CDR3 protein: CASSLAVSGGFYGYTF
J gene: TRBJ1-1; D gene: NA; V gene: TRBV6-5; CDR3 protein: CASSPGGRSEAFF
J gene: TRBJ1-1; D gene: NA; V gene: TRBV27; CDR3 protein: CASSLRLEGDTEAFF
J gene: TRBJ1-1; D gene: TRBD1; V gene: TRBV13; CDR3 protein: CASSSTGKGNTEAFF
J gene: TRBJ1-2; D gene: NA; V gene: TRBV27; CDR3 protein: CASSLWADRLYGYTF
J gene: TRBJ1-1; D gene: NA; V gene: TRBV27; CDR3 protein: CASSVGGDTEAFF
J gene: TRBJ2-3; D gene: TRBD2; V gene: TRBV13; CDR3 protein: CASSYPSGSTDTQYF
J gene: TRBJ1-2; D gene: TRBD1; V gene: TRBV28; CDR3 protein: CASSLAGGAGGYTF
J gene: TRBJ2-3; D gene: NA; V gene: TRBV10-3; CDR3 protein: CAIPTDNTDTQYF
J gene: TRBJ1-1; D gene: NA; V gene: TRBV7-6; CDR3 protein: CASSPGTDWGDTEAFF
J gene: TRBJ1-4; D gene: TRBD1; V gene: TRBV5-1; CDR3 protein: CASSFRGQGFEKLFF
J gene: TRBJ1-5; D gene: NA; V gene: TRBV29-1; CDR3 protein: CSVDEGRGQPQHF
J gene: TRBJ2-1; D gene: NA; V gene: TRBV6-1; CDR3 protein: CASSEIRDRPLWNEQFF
J gene: TRBJ1-1; D gene: TRBD1; V gene: TRBV11-2; CDR3 protein: CASSQGQGNTEAFF
J gene: TRBJ1-2; D gene: TRBD1; V gene: TRBV19; CDR3 protein: CASSTGLGGYTF
J gene: TRBJ2-1; D gene: TRBD2; V gene: TRBV18; CDR3 protein: CASSHSGSFDEQFF
J gene: TRBJ1-2; D gene: NA; V gene: TRBV30; CDR3 protein: CAWSAGNYGYTF
J gene: TRBJ1-2; D gene: NA; V gene: TRBV27; CDR3 protein: CASSTRPTGNYGYTF
J gene: TRBJ2-2; D gene: TRBD1; V gene: TRBV5-1; CDR3 protein: CASSLGTGSAGELFF
J gene: TRBJ2-1; D gene: NA; V gene: TRBV9; CDR3 protein: CASSEVGRGTDMNDNEQFF
J gene: TRBJ2-5; D gene: TRBD2; V gene: TRBV18; CDR3 protein: CASSPVFSGGISQETQYF